The 14 T cell receptor beta chains presented below share a single source sample, sequenced in a study of memory CD4+ T cells and cytomegalovirus serostatus (dated by TCRdb to between 2018 and 2020). To prepare the library, the immunoSEQ multiplex PCR assay was applied. Sourced from immuneACCESS, this table was stored by TCRdb with only in-frame sequences that have V and J called. A share of the clones is absent; for the studies checked, an unresolved V gene accounts for under half, and the remainder has no known explanation. Recorded for this sample are about 40,000 clones; over 60% of them occurred a single time. The top ten clones comprise under 6.5% of the sample. A FACSAria II was used to sort memory CD4+ T cells, defined as single viable CD3+CD4+CD8-CD45RO+ cells. Sequences were obtained from memory CD4+ T cells from blood. The source of these receptors is an adult in good health and CMV-seronegative.

The chain employs TRBV29-1 and TRBJ2-7, with D unresolved. V lost 4 bases to trimming and J lost 0 bases, with 10 bases between them. This CDR3 has 13 residues. Germline V gene lookup returns CDR1 SQVTM and CDR2 ANQGSEA. The chain's CDR3 is CSVVPSLSYEQYF. The CDR3 nucleotides read TGCAGCGTTGTCCCCAGCCTCTCCTACGAGCAGTACTTC.

The chain couples TRBV7-8 to TRBJ1-4; no clear D gene. There are 15 residues in the CDR3. Trimming stripped 3 bases from V and 0 bases from J, with 8 bases between. CDR1 is SGHVS, CDR2 FQNEAQ, per germline. DNA for the CDR3: TGTGCCAGCAGCTTTTGGGCGACAACTAATGAAAAACTGTTTTTT. Its protein is CASSFWATTNEKLFF.

This clone has just a few counts. This rearrangement joins TRBV28 to TRBJ2-7; perhaps TRBD1 as D (5 bases). The CDR3 consists of 15 residues. Germline assignment: CDR1 MDHEN and CDR2 SYDVKM. V was clipped by 6 bases and J by 6 bases, with 21 bases between them. CDR3 nucleotides: TGTGCCAGCAGCTCGAGTCAGGGATTACTTAGCGAGCAGTACTTC. Translation: CASSSSQGLLSEQYF. Together with reference TRBV28 and TRBJ2-7, the CDR3 gives the full variable domain: DVKVTQSSRYLVKRTGEKVFLECVQDMDHENMFWYRQDPGLGLRLIYFSYDVKMKEKGDIPEGYSVSREKKERFSLILESASTNQTSMYLCASSSSQGLLSEQYFGPGTRLTVT.

V is TRBV5-1 and J is TRBJ2-5; the D call may be TRBD1 or TRBD2 (7 bases each). Germline V CDR1 and CDR2: SGHRS, YFSETQ. CDR3 length: 15 amino acids. V lost 4 bases and J 3 bases, leaving 16 bases between the germline ends. The CDR3 DNA is TGCGCCAGCAGCCCCGGGGGGACAGACAAAGAGACCCAGTACTTC. Translation: CASSPGGTDKETQYF.

J is TRBJ2-7 and V is TRBV5-6; 9 nucleotides align to TRBD1. There are 16 residues in the CDR3. The germline CDR1 and CDR2 sequences are SGHDT and YYEEEE. After removal of 0 bases from V and 6 bases from J, the junction contained 10 bases not matched to a gene. CDR3 sequence: CASSLGSADRGGEQYF. Written as DNA, the CDR3 is TGTGCCAGCAGCTTGGGTTCGGCGGACAGGGGAGGCGAGCAGTACTTC. Full variable domain (rest looked up from reference TRBV5-6 and TRBJ2-7): DAGVTQSPTHLIKTRGQQVTLRCSPKSGHDTVSWYQQALGQGPQFIFQYYEEEERQRGNFPDRFSGHQFPNYSSELNVNALLLGDSALYLCASSLGSADRGGEQYFGPGTRLTVT.

The chain recombines TRBV15 with TRBJ2-7; D call uncertain. The CDR3 sequence is 13 residues long. V was clipped by 0 bases and J by 3 bases, with 6 bases between them. Looked up from germline, CDR1 is LNHNV and CDR2 is YYDKDF (reference sequence). The CDR3 DNA sequence: TGTGCCACCAGCAGAGATGCCGTCTACGAGCAGTACTTC. Its protein product is CATSRDAVYEQYF.

V is TRBV28 and J is TRBJ2-1, with TRBD2 matching 10 bases. This CDR3 is 15 amino acids long. Per the germline V gene, CDR1 is MDHEN and CDR2 is SYDVKM. V lost 3 bases and J lost 15; bases outside the gene matches: 14. The CDR3 nucleotides read TGTGCCAGCAGTTTGACTTTCGGTAGCGGGAGGTTTGGGTTCTTC. It translates to CASSLTFGSGRFGFF.

This clone was detected a few times. This chain joins TRBV28 and TRBJ1-2, with D tentatively TRBD1 (6 bases). With 5 bases removed from V and 3 bases from J, the gap between germline ends came to 13 bases. The CDR3 contains 14 residues. The germline V gene encodes CDR1 MDHEN and CDR2 SYDVKM. The CDR3 DNA follows: TGTGCCAGCAGTCCCCCAACAGGGTACTATGGCTACACCTTC. Translated, it gives CASSPPTGYYGYTF.

This chain joins TRBV5-1 and TRBJ1-1; D unclear. The germline V gene has CDR1 SGHRS and CDR2 YFSETQ. V lost 0 bases and J lost 7, with 10 bases in between. The CDR3 extends over 13 amino acids. The CDR3 nucleotides read TGCGCCAGCAGCTTGGGGGTGGACGGTGAAGCTTTCTTT. Residues: CASSLGVDGEAFF.

The genes are TRBV6-5 and TRBJ2-3, with 9 nucleotides matching TRBD2. This CDR3 has 14 amino acids. The V segment lost 7 bases and the J segment 5 bases; nucleotides outside the gene matches: 7. CDR1 and CDR2 from the germline V gene are MNHEY and SVGAGI. This CDR3 reads CASTSSGTGDTQYF. CDR3 sequence (DNA): TGTGCCAGCACCTCTAGCGGGACCGGAGATACGCAGTATTTT.

This clone was detected only a few times. The chain is built from TRBV7-8 and TRBJ2-1; D is perhaps TRBD2 (5 bases). The V and J ends lost 3 bases and 7 bases respectively, with 13 bases between them. This CDR3 region has 14 residues. In germline, CDR1 is SGHVS, CDR2 FQNEAQ. In DNA form, the CDR3 reads TGTGCCAGCAGCTTCGACGGTACGGGAAATGAGCAGTTCTTC. As protein: CASSFDGTGNEQFF.

The rearrangement uses TRBV7-2 and TRBJ1-1; D is ambiguous. Germline V gene sequence: CDR1 SGHTA, CDR2 FQGNSA. V was cut by 5 bases and J by 1 base, with 8 bases left in between. The CDR3 consists of 13 residues. CDR3 amino acids: CASSGRANTEAFF. In DNA form, the CDR3 reads TGTGCCAGCAGCGGACGGGCGAACACTGAAGCTTTCTTT.

The rearrangement uses TRBV2 and TRBJ2-1; D perhaps matches TRBD1 (5 bases). This CDR3 comprises 14 residues. V was cut by 6 bases and J by 0 bases, with 9 bases left in between. The germline V gene has CDR1 SNHLY and CDR2 FYNNEI. CDR3 region: CASSRASSYNEQFF. The CDR3, as DNA: TGTGCCAGCAGCAGGGCGAGCTCCTACAATGAGCAGTTCTTC.

This clone was seen just once. V usage is TRBV28 and J usage is TRBJ1-5; D unclear. The CDR3 is 13 amino acids. Between the trimmed V and J ends, which lost 5 bases and 4 bases, there was a span of 9 bases. CDR1 is MDHEN and CDR2 is SYDVKM in the germline V gene. The CDR3 region is CASSSNRNQPQHF. For the CDR3, the DNA is TGTGCCAGCAGTAGCAATCGGAATCAGCCCCAGCATTTT. Full variable domain (missing parts from reference TRBV28 and TRBJ1-5): DVKVTQSSRYLVKRTGEKVFLECVQDMDHENMFWYRQDPGLGLRLIYFSYDVKMKEKGDIPEGYSVSREKKERFSLILESASTNQTSMYLCASSSNRNQPQHFGDGTRLSIL.